Listed below are T cell receptor beta chains from one sample, sequenced in a study of T cells in Graves' hyperthyroidism and ophthalmopathy. TCRdb re-derived calls from the multiplex PCR reads in MiXCR, one entry per CDR3 protein. Among almost 500,000 distinct CDR3 sequences listed, roughly 23% were seen once. The source material was blood. Source of these receptors: a woman in her 70s with Graves' ophthalmopathy. The CDR3 runs from the conserved cysteine through the conserved F or W. A D gene is named only where the DNA matches it firmly. Only some rows state a clone size, as once, few, many or a class for expanded clones.

D gene: NA; clone size: NA; J gene: TRBJ2-6; V gene: TRBV12-3/TRBV12-4; CDR3 protein: CASFQGSGANVLTF; CDR3 DNA: TGTGCCAGCTTTCAGGGCTCTGGGGCCAACGTCCTGACTTTC
D gene: NA; clone size: many; J gene: TRBJ1-5; V gene: TRBV3-1; CDR3 protein: CASSQESGYNQPQHF; CDR3 DNA: TGTGCCAGCAGCCAAGAGTCCGGGTATAATCAGCCCCAGCATTTT
D gene: NA; clone size: NA; J gene: TRBJ2-6; V gene: TRBV9; CDR3 protein: CASSVRVSGANVLTF; CDR3 DNA: TGTGCCAGCAGCGTCAGGGTCTCTGGGGCCAACGTCCTGACTTTC
D gene: NA; clone size: once; J gene: TRBJ1-2; V gene: TRBV16; CDR3 protein: CASSQFTASGYTF; CDR3 DNA: TGTGCCAGCAGCCAATTCACGGCTTCTGGCTACACCTTC
D gene: NA; clone size: NA; J gene: TRBJ1-3; V gene: TRBV7-7; CDR3 protein: CASSPTAFSGNTIYF; CDR3 DNA: TGTGCTAGCAGCCCGACGGCCTTCTCTGGAAACACCATATATTTT
D gene: TRBD2; clone size: NA; J gene: TRBJ2-2; V gene: TRBV3-1; CDR3 protein: CASSHPSGGNTGELFF; CDR3 DNA: TGTGCCAGCAGCCACCCGAGCGGGGGGAACACCGGGGAGCTGTTTTTT
D gene: NA; clone size: few; J gene: TRBJ2-1; V gene: TRBV10-2; CDR3 protein: CASRKLGNNEQFF; CDR3 DNA: TGCGCCAGCAGGAAACTAGGAAACAATGAGCAGTTCTTC
D gene: NA; clone size: NA; J gene: TRBJ1-3; V gene: TRBV5-4; CDR3 protein: CASSTPGTGVNTIYF; CDR3 DNA: TGTGCCAGCAGCACACCCGGGACGGGGGTGAACACCATATATTTT
D gene: NA; clone size: NA; J gene: TRBJ2-7; V gene: TRBV24-1; CDR3 protein: CATLLPGSGPAQYF; CDR3 DNA: TGTGCCACCCTTCTGCCAGGGAGTGGGCCTGCGCAGTACTTC
D gene: TRBD2; clone size: NA; J gene: TRBJ2-3; V gene: TRBV11-2; CDR3 protein: CASSLVLGEGSDTQYF; CDR3 DNA: TGTGCCAGCAGCTTAGTTTTGGGGGAGGGAAGCGATACGCAGTATTTT
D gene: NA; clone size: many; J gene: TRBJ2-2; V gene: TRBV6-2/TRBV6-3; CDR3 protein: CASSYSGPNTGELFF; CDR3 DNA: TGTGCCAGCAGTTACTCCGGGCCAAACACCGGGGAGCTGTTTTTT
D gene: NA; clone size: NA; J gene: TRBJ1-4; V gene: TRBV5-1; CDR3 protein: CASSRGLQGEKLFF; CDR3 DNA: TGCGCCAGCAGCAGGGGCTTACAAGGGGAAAAACTGTTTTTT
D gene: NA; clone size: NA; J gene: TRBJ2-7; V gene: TRBV7-9; CDR3 protein: CASSLDDRRLYEQYF; CDR3 DNA: TGTGCCAGCAGCTTAGATGATCGGAGACTCTACGAGCAGTACTTC
D gene: TRBD1; clone size: NA; J gene: TRBJ1-4; V gene: TRBV25-1; CDR3 protein: CASSEWTGEKLFF; CDR3 DNA: TGTGCCAGCAGTGAGTGGACAGGGGAAAAACTGTTTTTT
D gene: TRBD2; clone size: many; J gene: TRBJ2-1; V gene: TRBV2; CDR3 protein: CASSLAGMTSSYNEQFF; CDR3 DNA: TGTGCCAGCTCCCTAGCGGGGATGACTAGCAGCTACAATGAGCAGTTCTTC
D gene: NA; clone size: NA; J gene: TRBJ1-5; V gene: TRBV24-1; CDR3 protein: CATSDFPGGPQHF; CDR3 DNA: TGTGCCACCAGTGATTTTCCCGGTGGGCCCCAGCATTTT
D gene: TRBD2; clone size: NA; J gene: TRBJ2-7; V gene: TRBV5-1; CDR3 protein: CASSLTSGSINEQYF; CDR3 DNA: TGCGCCAGCAGCTTGACTAGCGGGAGTATCAACGAGCAGTACTTC
D gene: NA; clone size: few; J gene: TRBJ1-5; V gene: TRBV5-1; CDR3 protein: CASSLSGDPGSPQHF; CDR3 DNA: TGCGCCAGCAGCTTGAGTGGGGACCCGGGTTCGCCCCAGCATTTT
D gene: TRBD1; clone size: few; J gene: TRBJ1-5; V gene: TRBV13; CDR3 protein: CASSIQGQGLQHF; CDR3 DNA: TGTGCCAGCAGCATCCAAGGACAGGGCCTTCAGCATTTT
D gene: NA; clone size: few; J gene: TRBJ2-7; V gene: TRBV11-2; CDR3 protein: CASSLADPGTGINEQYF; CDR3 DNA: TGTGCCAGCAGCTTAGCAGATCCCGGAACCGGAATTAACGAGCAGTACTTC
D gene: TRBD1; clone size: many; J gene: TRBJ2-3; V gene: TRBV27; CDR3 protein: CASSFYRGTDTQYF; CDR3 DNA: TGTGCCAGCAGTTTTTACAGGGGAACAGATACGCAGTATTTT
D gene: NA; clone size: few; J gene: TRBJ1-1; V gene: TRBV11-1; CDR3 protein: CASSLFFTNTEAFF; CDR3 DNA: TGTGCCAGCAGCTTATTTTTTACCAACACTGAAGCTTTCTTT
D gene: NA; clone size: few; J gene: TRBJ1-2; V gene: TRBV7-3; CDR3 protein: CASSLSGGAGDYGYTF; CDR3 DNA: TGTGCCAGCAGCTTAAGCGGAGGGGCGGGGGACTATGGCTACACCTTC
D gene: NA; clone size: NA; J gene: TRBJ1-5; V gene: TRBV11-2; CDR3 protein: CARGNRPMEQPQHF; CDR3 DNA: TGTGCCCGCGGGAACAGGCCTATGGAGCAGCCCCAGCATTTT
D gene: NA; clone size: many; J gene: TRBJ2-2; V gene: TRBV6-2/TRBV6-3; CDR3 protein: CASSFLLYTGELFF; CDR3 DNA: TGTGCCAGCAGTTTCCTCCTGTACACCGGGGAGCTGTTTTTT
D gene: TRBD1; clone size: few; J gene: TRBJ2-3; V gene: TRBV24-1; CDR3 protein: CATSDARTGVDTQYF; CDR3 DNA: TGTGCCACCAGTGATGCTAGGACAGGGGTAGATACGCAGTATTTT
D gene: TRBD2; clone size: NA; J gene: TRBJ2-1; V gene: TRBV20-1; CDR3 protein: CSARRASGIRDEQFF; CDR3 DNA: TGCAGTGCTAGAAGGGCTAGCGGGATAAGGGATGAGCAGTTCTTC
D gene: NA; clone size: NA; J gene: TRBJ2-7; V gene: TRBV5-1; CDR3 protein: CASSLARGEMAYEQYF; CDR3 DNA: TGCGCCAGCAGCTTGGCCAGAGGGGAAATGGCCTACGAGCAGTACTTC
D gene: NA; clone size: NA; J gene: TRBJ1-2; V gene: TRBV12-5; CDR3 protein: CASGFRTGYGYTF; CDR3 DNA: TGTGCTAGTGGTTTCCGGACGGGCTATGGCTACACCTTC
D gene: NA; clone size: few; J gene: TRBJ2-1; V gene: TRBV15; CDR3 protein: CATSRGRGLSSYNEQFF; CDR3 DNA: TGTGCCACCAGCAGGGGTCGGGGGTTGAGCTCCTACAATGAGCAGTTCTTC
D gene: TRBD2; clone size: few; J gene: TRBJ2-1; V gene: TRBV4-1; CDR3 protein: CASSQALAGGHEQFF; CDR3 DNA: TGCGCCAGCAGCCAGGCCCTAGCGGGAGGGCATGAGCAGTTCTTC
D gene: TRBD2; clone size: few; J gene: TRBJ2-3; V gene: TRBV28; CDR3 protein: CASSQRTSSTDTQYF; CDR3 DNA: TGTGCCAGCAGCCAGAGGACTAGTAGCACAGATACGCAGTATTTT
D gene: TRBD1; clone size: NA; J gene: TRBJ1-2; V gene: TRBV5-1; CDR3 protein: CASSLARGRGYTF; CDR3 DNA: TGCGCCAGCAGCTTGGCAAGGGGGCGCGGCTACACCTTC
D gene: TRBD2; clone size: NA; J gene: TRBJ2-3; V gene: TRBV2; CDR3 protein: CASRLAGVSDTQYF; CDR3 DNA: TGTGCCAGCAGACTAGCGGGAGTTTCAGATACGCAGTATTTT
D gene: NA; clone size: NA; J gene: TRBJ1-1; V gene: TRBV6-1; CDR3 protein: CASRETTQGKAFF; CDR3 DNA: TGTGCCAGCAGGGAAACTACACAGGGAAAAGCTTTCTTT
D gene: NA; clone size: few; J gene: TRBJ1-4; V gene: TRBV29-1; CDR3 protein: CSGGWGTNEKLFF; CDR3 DNA: TGCAGCGGTGGCTGGGGCACTAATGAAAAACTGTTTTTT
D gene: TRBD1; clone size: NA; J gene: TRBJ1-3; V gene: TRBV5-1; CDR3 protein: CASSLGTGEGNTIYF; CDR3 DNA: TGCGCCAGCAGCTTAGGGACAGGGGAAGGAAACACCATATATTTT
D gene: TRBD2; clone size: many; J gene: TRBJ2-1; V gene: TRBV7-3; CDR3 protein: CASSLVSLAGGNSYNEQFF; CDR3 DNA: TGTGCCAGCAGCTTAGTTTCGCTAGCGGGAGGGAACTCCTACAATGAGCAGTTCTTC
D gene: NA; clone size: NA; J gene: TRBJ2-1; V gene: TRBV20-1; CDR3 protein: CSAIARIYNEQFF; CDR3 DNA: TGCAGTGCTATTGCAAGGATCTACAATGAGCAGTTCTTC
D gene: TRBD2; clone size: NA; J gene: TRBJ2-2; V gene: TRBV7-9; CDR3 protein: CASSSGGLAGAGELFF; CDR3 DNA: TGTGCCAGCAGCTCGGGGGGACTAGCGGGAGCCGGGGAGCTGTTTTTT
D gene: TRBD2; clone size: NA; J gene: TRBJ2-1; V gene: TRBV5-1; CDR3 protein: CASSRTFGLAGSSYNEQFF; CDR3 DNA: TGCGCCAGCAGCCGGACCTTCGGACTAGCGGGGAGCTCCTACAATGAGCAGTTCTTC
D gene: NA; clone size: many; J gene: TRBJ2-3; V gene: TRBV2; CDR3 protein: CASGTPRADTQYF; CDR3 DNA: TGTGCCAGCGGGACTCCGAGGGCAGATACGCAGTATTTT
D gene: NA; clone size: NA; J gene: TRBJ2-3; V gene: TRBV20-1; CDR3 protein: CSARDPSRGLSTDTQYF; CDR3 DNA: TGCAGTGCTAGAGATCCATCACGGGGATTGAGTACAGATACGCAGTATTTT
D gene: NA; clone size: few; J gene: TRBJ1-2; V gene: TRBV12-3/TRBV12-4; CDR3 protein: CASSLVEGGYTF; CDR3 DNA: TGTGCCAGCAGTTTAGTAGAGGGTGGCTACACCTTC
D gene: NA; clone size: NA; J gene: TRBJ1-1; V gene: TRBV10-3; CDR3 protein: CAISDSRGNTEAFF; CDR3 DNA: TGTGCCATCAGTGACTCGAGGGGCAACACTGAAGCTTTCTTT
D gene: NA; clone size: many; J gene: TRBJ1-1; V gene: TRBV6-1; CDR3 protein: CASSASGMGTEAFF; CDR3 DNA: TGTGCCAGCAGTGCCTCGGGGATGGGCACTGAAGCTTTCTTT
D gene: NA; clone size: few; J gene: TRBJ1-2; V gene: TRBV20-1; CDR3 protein: CSASRAGYGYTF; CDR3 DNA: TGCAGTGCTAGTAGGGCAGGCTATGGCTACACCTTC
D gene: NA; clone size: NA; J gene: TRBJ2-1; V gene: TRBV9; CDR3 protein: CASSSLTSYNEQFF; CDR3 DNA: TGTGCCAGTTCCTCTTTGACCTCCTACAATGAGCAGTTCTTC
D gene: NA; clone size: few; J gene: TRBJ1-1; V gene: TRBV27; CDR3 protein: CASRHREGNTEAFF; CDR3 DNA: TGTGCCAGCAGGCATCGAGAGGGCAACACTGAAGCTTTCTTT